Reported below is one T cell receptor beta chain. TCRdb keeps only in-frame clones here, not all; method: immunoSEQ multiplex PCR. Found here are about 150,000 clones, about 90% of them singletons; the top ten hold 0.45% to 0.65%. The record originates from a study of blood T cell repertoires in COVID-19. Background on the study: Acute-phase and convalescent COVID-19 samples originated in the United States, Italy and Spain. Nucleic acid was either cDNA or gDNA, and it came from T cells, B-cell-depleted T cells, or PBMCs.

Deletions cut 5 bases from V and 9 bases from J, with 16 bases between. The CDR3 consists of 13 residues. This chain uses TRBV12-3 or TRBV12-4 with TRBJ1-1, with a possible D match to TRBD1 (5 bases). The sample comprised peripheral blood. This clonotype originated in a man between 50 and 59 years old with acute or convalescent COVID-19. The CDR3 coding sequence is TGTGCCAGCAGTGTCGGGACTCACGGGAAAGCTTTCTTT. It is translated as CASSVGTHGKAFF.